This TCR beta chain came from a study of beta chain features in type 1 diabetes. Study conclusions and caveats: Type 1 diabetes patients had moderately but significantly shorter TCRB CDR3s in all four CD4+ subsets.

What was sequenced were expressed TCRB transcripts, since all of the isolated RNA had been reverse transcribed. Only in-frame clones appear in the TCRdb table, and some are missing; sequencing was by immunoSEQ multiplex PCR. This repertoire shows fewer than 300,000 clones, around 20% found once; its top ten account for less than 0.03%. Germline assignment: CDR1 MDHEN and CDR2 SYDVKM. J was trimmed by 2 bases and V by 2 bases; bases with no gene match: 8. The CDR3 is 16 amino acids. This clone was seen a handful of times. The antigen remains undetermined. Researchers reported sorting CD4+ naive, central memory, regulatory and stem cell-like memory cells via CD45RO/CCR7/CD25/CD127/CD95/CD27.

The rearrangement links TRBV28 to TRBJ1-2; 7 positions agree with TRBD1. This clonotype was obtained from a woman in her 40s with type 1 diabetes. Material: naive CD4+ T cells from blood. The CDR3 DNA follows: TGTGCCAGCAGTTTAGGGGCCGCAGGGGGGAACTATGGCTACACCTTC. Its translation: CASSLGAAGGNYGYTF.